A single sample is the source of the 7 T cell receptor beta chains below, sequenced in a study of cytomegalovirus exposure and HLA in healthy donors (dated by TCRdb to about 2017). Receptors were amplified or captured by the immunoSEQ multiplex PCR assay. The multiplex PCR relied on a mix of 60 forward primers for TCR Vbeta segments and 13 reverse primers for TCR Jbeta segments. Entries here come from immuneACCESS through TCRdb and include only in-frame sequences with V and J called. Some clones fail to appear in such tables; in the studies checked, an unresolved V gene covers under half of the shortfall, and the cause of the remainder is unknown. This sample has approximately 150,000 clones in its table, and around 57% of those were observed once. The top ten constitute roughly 1.9% of the sample. Sequencing was performed on PBMCs. The receptor source for this set is a male donor in good health and CMV-seronegative.

The chain is built from TRBV5-1 and TRBJ2-1; 14 bases are shared with TRBD2. This CDR3 is 18 amino acids long. V gave up 4 bases and J gave up 1 base; unmatched junction bases: 7. Germline CDR1 reads SGHRS; CDR2 reads YFSETQ. The CDR3: CASSPGLAGGESYNEQFF. As DNA, the CDR3 is TGCGCCAGCAGCCCAGGACTAGCGGGGGGTGAATCCTACAATGAGCAGTTCTTC.

V is TRBV6-1 and J is TRBJ1-2, with 8 positions matching TRBD1. The CDR3 is 13 residues long. In germline, CDR1 is MNHNS, CDR2 SASEGT. V dropped 4 bases and J dropped 4; count of bases not matched to a gene: 2. The CDR3 loop reads CASSGDRGYGYTF. In DNA, the CDR3 is TGTGCCAGCAGTGGCGACAGGGGCTATGGCTACACCTTC.

The CDR3 region has the DNA TGCGCCAGCAGCCAAGAGGTAGGGGGTGATCAGCCCCAGCATTTT. Its translation is CASSQEVGGDQPQHF. The V and J genes are TRBV4-3 and TRBJ1-5, with a possible D match to TRBD1 (6 bases). Per germline, CDR1 LGHNA and CDR2 YSLEER. The CDR3 totals 15 residues. The V gene lost 0 bases and the J gene lost 5 bases, with 11 bases spanning the gap.

This clone has only a few counts. The chain combines TRBV7-9 with TRBJ1-4; D is undetermined. V was shortened by 1 base and J by 6 bases, with 9 bases between the two germline ends. This CDR3 is built from 14 residues. Germline CDR1 reads SEHNR; CDR2 reads FQNEAQ (reference sequence). The CDR3 DNA reads as TGTGCCAGCAGCTTAGGCGATAGCGATGAAAAACTGTTTTTT. Translated: CASSLGDSDEKLFF.

This clone was seen just once. The V gene is TRBV25-1, the J gene TRBJ2-5; maybe TRBD1 (7 bases). V lost 5 bases to trimming and J lost 0 bases, with 19 bases between them. Germline assignment: CDR1 MGHDK and CDR2 SYGVNS. The CDR3 loop spans 17 amino acids. DNA for the CDR3: TGTGCCAGCAGTCGGGAGACAGGGAGCTCGTACCAAGAGACCCAGTACTTC. Protein sequence: CASSRETGSSYQETQYF.

This chain joins TRBV5-1 and TRBJ2-7; 15 bases map to TRBD2. The V gene end was trimmed by 4 bases and the J gene end by 2 bases; junction bases not matched to a gene: 7. Germline CDR1 and CDR2: SGHRS and YFSETQ. The CDR3 has 17 residues. CDR3 nucleotides: TGCGCCAGCAGCCTTAGGACTAGCGGGGGGGAGACCTACGAGCAGTACTTC. Translating it yields CASSLRTSGGETYEQYF.

This clone was detected a few times. The chain combines TRBV29-1 with TRBJ2-5, with D perhaps matching TRBD1 (5 bases). The V end lost 7 bases, the J end lost 4 bases, and 10 bases lay between the germline ends. This CDR3 spans 11 amino acids. Germline V gene data show CDR1 as SQVTM and CDR2 as ANQGSEA. The CDR3 bases are TGCAGCGCCGTCAGGGCAGAGACCCAGTACTTC. Protein sequence: CSAVRAETQYF.